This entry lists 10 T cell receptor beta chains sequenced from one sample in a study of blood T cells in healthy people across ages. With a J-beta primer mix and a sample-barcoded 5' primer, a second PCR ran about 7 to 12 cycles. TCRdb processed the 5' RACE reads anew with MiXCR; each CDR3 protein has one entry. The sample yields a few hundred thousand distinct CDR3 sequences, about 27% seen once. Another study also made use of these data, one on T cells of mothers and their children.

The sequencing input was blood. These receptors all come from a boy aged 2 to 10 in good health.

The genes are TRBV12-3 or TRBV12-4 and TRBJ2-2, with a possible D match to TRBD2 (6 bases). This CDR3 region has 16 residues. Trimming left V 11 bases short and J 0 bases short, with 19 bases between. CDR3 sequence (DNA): TGTGCCCTCCGACATTATTCGGGGGCGAACACCGGGGAGCTGTTTTTT. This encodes CALRHYSGANTGELFF.

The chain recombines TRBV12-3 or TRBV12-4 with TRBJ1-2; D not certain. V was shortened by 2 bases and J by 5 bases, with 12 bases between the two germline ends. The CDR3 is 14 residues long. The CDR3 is CASSLQKPGYGYTF. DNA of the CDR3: TGTGCCAGCAGTTTACAAAAACCCGGGTATGGCTACACCTTC.

DNA of the CDR3: TGTGCCAGCAGTTTATCGAAGGAGGGAACCGGGGAGCTGTTTTTT. This gives the protein CASSLSKEGTGELFF. The rearrangement links TRBV27 to TRBJ2-2, with D possibly matching TRBD2 (6 bases). Deletions cut 0 bases from V and 5 bases from J, with 10 bases between. The CDR3 runs 15 residues. Per the germline V gene, CDR1 is MNHEY and CDR2 is SMNVEV (reference sequence).

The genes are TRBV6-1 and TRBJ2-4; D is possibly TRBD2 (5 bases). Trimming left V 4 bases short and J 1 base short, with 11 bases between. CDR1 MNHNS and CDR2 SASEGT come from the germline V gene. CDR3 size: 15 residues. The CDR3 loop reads CASSGNSAAKNIQYF. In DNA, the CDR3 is TGTGCCAGCAGTGGAAATAGCGCGGCCAAAAACATTCAGTACTTC.

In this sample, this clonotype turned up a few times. The CDR3 is CAWSREMGANQPQHF. The CDR3 nucleotides are TGTGCCTGGAGCAGGGAGATGGGGGCCAATCAGCCCCAGCATTTT. V and J are TRBV30 and TRBJ1-5, with D perhaps TRBD1 (6 bases). This CDR3 comprises 15 residues. V shed 3 bases and J shed 3 bases, with 15 bases lying between them. Germline assignment: CDR1 GTSNPN and CDR2 SVGIG (reference sequence).

In nucleotides, the CDR3 is TGTGCCAGCAGTCCCCAGGGGGCCGTCACCGGGGAGCTGTTTTTT. This gives the protein CASSPQGAVTGELFF. V is TRBV12-3 or TRBV12-4 and J is TRBJ2-2, with 8 bases lining up with TRBD1. The CDR3 has 15 residues. With V trimmed by 5 bases and J by 4 bases, 6 bases remained unmatched.

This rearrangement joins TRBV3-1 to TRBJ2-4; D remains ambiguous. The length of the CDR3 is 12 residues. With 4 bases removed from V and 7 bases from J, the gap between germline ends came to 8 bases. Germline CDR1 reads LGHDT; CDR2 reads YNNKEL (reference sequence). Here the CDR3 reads CASSRRDNIQYF. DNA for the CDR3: TGTGCCAGCAGCCGTCGAGACAACATTCAGTACTTC.

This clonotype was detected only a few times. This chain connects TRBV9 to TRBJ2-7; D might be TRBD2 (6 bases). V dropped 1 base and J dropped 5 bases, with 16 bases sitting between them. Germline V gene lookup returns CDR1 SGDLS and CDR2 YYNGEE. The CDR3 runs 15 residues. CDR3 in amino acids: CASSVISSPGDEQYF. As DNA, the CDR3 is TGTGCCAGCAGCGTAATATCGTCCCCGGGGGACGAGCAGTACTTC.

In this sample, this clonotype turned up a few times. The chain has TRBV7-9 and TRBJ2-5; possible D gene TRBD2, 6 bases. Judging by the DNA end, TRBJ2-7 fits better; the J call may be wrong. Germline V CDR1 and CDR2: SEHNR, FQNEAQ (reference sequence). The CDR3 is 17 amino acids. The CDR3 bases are TGTGCCAGCAGCTCCGGGTGGAGGGGTCCTAGGGTCGACGAGCAGTACTTC. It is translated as CASSSGWRGPRVDEQYF.

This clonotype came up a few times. CDR3 in amino acids: CASSVATSGRGTDTQYF. The CDR3 DNA is TGTGCCAGCAGCGTAGCTACTAGCGGGAGGGGCACAGATACGCAGTATTTT. The chain has TRBV9 and TRBJ2-3; TRBD2 matches at 13 bases. V was clipped by 0 bases and J by 1 base; unmatched bases: 2. CDR1 SGDLS and CDR2 YYNGEE come from the germline V gene. This CDR3 is 17 amino acids long.